Presented here are 26 T cell receptor beta chains from one specimen sequenced in a study of cytomegalovirus exposure and HLA in healthy donors (TCRdb year 2017). The method was the immunoSEQ multiplex PCR assay. The multiplex PCR relied on a mix of 60 forward primers for TCR Vbeta segments and 13 reverse primers for TCR Jbeta segments. The table comes from immuneACCESS by way of TCRdb, which keeps in-frame sequences with V and J called. Part of the clones is missing from these tables; in studies checked, under half for an unresolved V gene and the rest for unknown reasons. This sample lists about 130,000 clones; roughly 9% were detected once. The ten largest clones add up to about 6.7% of the sample. Sequencing was done on a sample of PBMCs. These receptors all come from a woman aged 40 to 50 in good health and CMV-seropositive.

In its sample, this clone was seen a few times. V and J are TRBV15 and TRBJ1-5; D unclear. Trimming removed 0 bases at V and 7 bases at J, with 10 bases between. This CDR3 is built from 14 residues. CDR1 is LNHNV, CDR2 YYDKDF, per germline (reference sequence). The CDR3 sequence is CATSRDVSAQPQHF. As DNA, the CDR3 is TGTGCCACCAGCAGAGATGTAAGCGCACAGCCCCAGCATTTT.

The rearrangement links TRBV7-9 to TRBJ2-7, with D uncertain. Germline assignment: CDR1 SEHNR and CDR2 FQNEAQ (reference sequence). The V end was cut by 0 bases, the J end by 4 bases, with 13 bases between. The CDR3 covers 15 residues. The chain's CDR3 is CASSLALPPGYEQYF. The CDR3 nucleotides are TGTGCCAGCAGCTTAGCGTTGCCCCCAGGATACGAGCAGTACTTC.

The chain links TRBV29-1 to TRBJ1-1, with D perhaps TRBD1 (6 bases). The germline V gene has CDR1 SQVTM and CDR2 ANQGSEA. The CDR3 is 13 residues long. V was pared by 3 bases and J by 0 bases, with 8 bases between. CDR3 amino acids: CSVDQGMNTEAFF. CDR3 nucleotide sequence: TGCAGCGTTGACCAGGGGATGAACACTGAAGCTTTCTTT. The variable domain in full, completed from reference TRBV29-1 and TRBJ1-1, reads SAVISQKPSRDICQRGTSLTIQCQVDSQVTMMFWYRQQPGQSLTLIATANQGSEATYESGFVIDKFPISRPNLTFSTLTVSNMSPEDSSIYLCSVDQGMNTEAFFGQGTRLTVV.

This clone appeared a few times. V and J are TRBV7-6 and TRBJ2-1; 9 bases agree with TRBD1. J was trimmed by 9 bases and V by 5 bases; bases with no gene match: 11. Per the germline V gene, CDR1 is SGHVS and CDR2 is FNYEAQ. The CDR3 extends over 15 amino acids. The CDR3 here is CASSRAGTGSGEQFF. The CDR3 bases are TGTGCCAGCAGCAGAGCCGGGACAGGGTCCGGTGAGCAGTTCTTC.

This clone turned up a few times. The chain links TRBV7-9 to TRBJ2-1; TRBD2 matches at 8 bases. Looked up from germline, CDR1 is SEHNR and CDR2 is FQNEAQ (reference sequence). The length of the CDR3 is 16 residues. The junction had 9 bases not matched to a gene; V was cut back by 5 bases and J by 3 bases. The CDR3 region has the DNA TGTGCCAGCAGCCGAGTGGGGACTAGAGGCTACAATGAGCAGTTCTTC. Translation gives CASSRVGTRGYNEQFF.

The rearrangement joins TRBV5-1 to TRBJ2-1; 9 nucleotides agree with TRBD2. CDR1 and CDR2 (germline): SGHRS, YFSETQ. Trimming at V came to 4 bases and at J to 8 bases, leaving 10 bases not matched to a gene. CDR3 size: 15 residues. The CDR3 loop reads CASSRLAGGPYEQFF. For the CDR3, the DNA is TGCGCCAGCAGCCGCCTGGCGGGGGGGCCCTATGAGCAGTTCTTC.

This clone was picked up a small number of times. V is TRBV25-1 and J is TRBJ2-3; 11 bases are a match to TRBD2. J was trimmed by 2 bases and V by 1 base; bases with no gene match: 5. Germline CDR1 reads MGHDK; CDR2 reads SYGVNS. There are 17 residues in the CDR3. The CDR3 sequence: CASSESASGGHTDTQYF. DNA for the CDR3: TGTGCCAGCAGTGAATCCGCTAGCGGGGGGCACACAGATACGCAGTATTTT.

This clone was counted at least ten times. The chain recombines TRBV7-2 with TRBJ2-5, with 9 nucleotides matching TRBD2. The V gene's germline CDR1 is SGHTA and CDR2 FQGNSA. The V and J ends lost 1 base and 1 base, in that order; junction bases with no gene match: 7. This CDR3 comprises 17 residues. CDR3 nucleotide sequence: TGTGCCAGCAGCTTAGTTTTAGTGACTAGCGGCCAAGAGACCCAGTACTTC. Translating it yields CASSLVLVTSGQETQYF.

The chain is built from TRBV6-5 and TRBJ1-6; D is unresolved. Germline-derived CDR1 and CDR2 are MNHEY and SVGAGI. V was cut by 0 bases and J by 9 bases, with 12 bases left in between. The CDR3 loop spans 15 amino acids. The DNA of the CDR3 is TGTGCCAGCAGTTACTCGAGAGATGGGAGTTCACCCCTCCACTTT. Translated: CASSYSRDGSSPLHF.

This chain connects TRBV27 to TRBJ2-1; D gene ambiguous. Trimming shortened V by 3 bases and J by 1 base, and 7 bases separated the two germline ends. The CDR3 covers 14 residues. Germline V lookup: CDR1 MNHEY, CDR2 SMNVEV (reference sequence). CDR3 amino acids: CASSFLVSYNEQFF. In DNA form, the CDR3 reads TGTGCCAGCAGTTTTCTAGTTTCCTACAATGAGCAGTTCTTC.

This clone was seen more than once but under ten times. The chain uses TRBV6-5 and TRBJ2-7, with 7 bases matching TRBD2. With 5 bases clipped from V and 4 bases from J, the junction kept 5 bases outside the gene matches. Per germline, CDR1 MNHEY and CDR2 SVGAGI. The CDR3 runs to 13 residues. The CDR3 sequence: CASSVEGLYEQYF. The CDR3 DNA follows: TGTGCCAGCAGTGTAGAGGGACTATACGAGCAGTACTTC.

CDR3 nucleotides: TGTGCCAGCAGCCATGAAACGTTGGCGGGATCTTTTCGAAGCGAGACCCAGTACTTC. Amino acids: CASSHETLAGSFRSETQYF. This chain connects TRBV7-8 to TRBJ2-5; weak D call: TRBD2 (6 bases). Trimming pared 5 bases from V and 5 bases from J, leaving 30 bases between. The CDR3 runs 19 residues. Germline CDR1 reads SGHVS; CDR2 reads FQNEAQ. The full variable domain, rest sourced from reference TRBV7-8 and TRBJ2-5, is GAGVSQSPRYKVAKRGQDVALRCDPISGHVSLFWYQQALGQGPEFLTYFQNEAQLDKSGLPSDRFFAERPEGSVSTLKIQRTQQEDSAVYLCASSHETLAGSFRSETQYFGPGTRLLVL.

This clone occurred a few times. The chain links TRBV5-4 to TRBJ2-7; TRBD1 agrees at 8 bases. V dropped 0 bases and J dropped 5; count of bases not matched to a gene: 4. The CDR3 sequence is 14 residues long. Germline V gene data show CDR1 as SGHNT and CDR2 as YYREEE (reference sequence). The CDR3 here is CASSLEAGGHEQYF. In DNA, the CDR3 is TGTGCCAGCAGCTTGGAGGCAGGGGGCCACGAGCAGTACTTC.

This chain connects TRBV10-2 to TRBJ2-1, with TRBD2 matching over 9 bases. The CDR3 has 14 residues. J lost 15 bases, V lost 4 bases, and 13 bases had no gene match. Germline V gene lookup returns CDR1 WSHSY and CDR2 SAAADI. The CDR3, as DNA: TGCGCCAGCAGTGTCAGCGGGGGGTCCCCGGATGGGTTCTTC. This encodes CASSVSGGSPDGFF.

The rearrangement links TRBV12-5 to TRBJ2-1, with D possibly matching TRBD2 (7 bases). Germline V gene sequence: CDR1 LGHNT, CDR2 FRNRAP. The CDR3 loop spans 14 amino acids. Trimming cost V 2 bases and J 8 bases, with 13 bases left between them. In nucleotides, the CDR3 is TGTGCTAGTGGTTTGTGGGGGGGCCTCGATGAGCAGTTCTTC. The encoded protein is CASGLWGGLDEQFF.

The chain links TRBV19 to TRBJ2-2; D not resolved. Deletions cut 3 bases from V and 5 bases from J, with 7 bases between. This CDR3 spans 13 amino acids. Germline lookup yields CDR1 LNHDA and CDR2 SQIVND (reference sequence). In nucleotides, the CDR3 is TGTGCCAGTAGTATCCAGGTGACCGGGGAGCTGTTTTTT. Amino acids: CASSIQVTGELFF.

This clone was detected a few times. The V gene is TRBV15, the J gene TRBJ2-7, with a tentative D call TRBD2 (6 bases). The CDR3 covers 14 residues. Germline CDR1 reads LNHNV; CDR2 reads YYDKDF (reference sequence). Trimming took off 0 bases at V and 2 bases at J, with 8 bases between the two ends. The CDR3 reads CATSRDPGAYEQYF. CDR3 in DNA: TGTGCCACCAGCAGAGATCCGGGGGCCTACGAGCAGTACTTC.

The rearrangement links TRBV7-2 to TRBJ2-3; no clear D. From germline, CDR1 is SGHTA and CDR2 FQGNSA. Trimming took off 0 bases at V and 3 bases at J, with 7 bases between the two ends. The CDR3 contains 14 residues. The CDR3 region is CASSLAPMTDTQYF. CDR3 nucleotides: TGTGCCAGCAGCTTAGCACCTATGACAGATACGCAGTATTTT.

This clone was counted between two and nine times. V is TRBV19 and J is TRBJ2-5, with D possibly matching TRBD1 (5 bases). CDR1 is LNHDA and CDR2 is SQIVND in the germline V gene (reference sequence). Trimming took off 3 bases at V and 1 base at J, with 18 bases between the two ends. The CDR3 covers 17 residues. The CDR3 DNA follows: TGTGCCAGTAGTATTGGTGAGGCAGGGCCCTTCCAAGAGACCCAGTACTTC. It translates to CASSIGEAGPFQETQYF. The full variable domain, completed using reference TRBV19 and TRBJ2-5, is DGGITQSPKYLFRKEGQNVTLSCEQNLNHDAMYWYRQDPGQGLRLIYYSQIVNDFQKGDIAEGYSVSREKKESFPLTVTSAQKNPTAFYLCASSIGEAGPFQETQYFGPGTRLLVL.

This clone showed up just a few times. The rearrangement joins TRBV19 to TRBJ1-4; D possibly corresponds to TRBD1 (6 bases). This CDR3 has 15 amino acids. In germline, CDR1 is LNHDA, CDR2 SQIVND (reference sequence). V lost 6 bases to trimming and J lost 8 bases, with 19 bases between them. Here the CDR3 DNA reads TGTGCCAGTAGGAGGCAGGGGCAGTCTCGGGAAAAACTGTTTTTT. Its translation: CASRRQGQSREKLFF.

Comments on this clone: The identical CDR3 is also encoded by other nucleotide sequences in the sample. V is TRBV19 and J is TRBJ2-2; unclear D gene. V lost 2 bases and J 2 bases, leaving 3 bases between the germline ends. Per germline, CDR1 LNHDA and CDR2 SQIVND (reference sequence). The CDR3 is made up of 13 amino acids. CDR3 residues: CASSITNTGELFF. CDR3 sequence (DNA): TGTGCCAGTAGTATAACAAACACCGGGGAGCTGTTTTTT.

The chain links TRBV4-2 to TRBJ2-7, with 11 bases fitting TRBD1. CDR1 LGHNA and CDR2 YNFKEQ come from the germline V gene. J was trimmed by 1 base and V by 0 bases; bases with no gene match: 17. The CDR3 sequence is 21 residues long. CDR3 nucleotides: TGTGCCAGCAGCCAAGAATTGCCTGGACAGGGGGCCATTGGTGGGTCCTACGAGCAGTACTTC. It is translated as CASSQELPGQGAIGGSYEQYF.

The V and J genes are TRBV7-9 and TRBJ2-3, with 10 bases that match TRBD2. This CDR3 region has 17 residues. Trimming cost V 5 bases and J 3 bases; bases outside gene matches: 11. Germline V gives CDR1 SEHNR, CDR2 FQNEAQ (reference sequence). The CDR3: CASSRSSGTSETDTQYF. CDR3 in DNA: TGTGCCAGCAGCCGTTCCTCCGGGACTAGCGAGACAGATACGCAGTATTTT. Complete variable domain (other parts from reference TRBV7-9 and TRBJ2-3): DTGVSQNPRHKITKRGQNVTFRCDPISEHNRLYWYRQTLGQGPEFLTYFQNEAQLEKSRLLSDRFSAERPKGSFSTLEIQRTEQGDSAMYLCASSRSSGTSETDTQYFGPGTRLTVL.

J is TRBJ1-4 and V is TRBV6-1; D call uncertain. CDR1 and CDR2 (germline): MNHNS, SASEGT. The CDR3 totals 13 residues. V gave up 6 bases and J gave up 4 bases, with 9 bases separating them. CDR3 in amino acids: CASRPQSNEKLFF. In nucleotides, the CDR3 is TGTGCCAGCAGACCACAGAGTAATGAAAAACTGTTTTTT.

This clone was recorded a few times. This chain joins TRBV6-5 and TRBJ2-1, with a tentative D call TRBD2 (5 bases). The germline V and J ends were trimmed by 6 bases and 0 bases, with 12 bases remaining between them. CDR1 MNHEY and CDR2 SVGAGI come from the germline V gene. The CDR3 runs 15 residues. This chain's CDR3 is CASSLNGDSYNEQFF. CDR3 nucleotide sequence: TGTGCCAGCAGCCTCAACGGGGACTCCTACAATGAGCAGTTCTTC.

The chain combines TRBV5-6 with TRBJ2-2; maybe TRBD2 (7 bases). Germline CDR1 SGHDT, CDR2 YYEEEE. CDR3 length: 14 residues. V lost 5 bases and J lost 3, with 11 bases in between. The DNA for the CDR3 is TGTGCCAGCAGGGGGGGGCTGGACACCGGGGAGCTGTTTTTT. This encodes CASRGGLDTGELFF. The full variable domain, with the rest looked up from reference TRBV5-6 and TRBJ2-2, is DAGVTQSPTHLIKTRGQQVTLRCSPKSGHDTVSWYQQALGQGPQFIFQYYEEEERQRGNFPDRFSGHQFPNYSSELNVNALLLGDSALYLCASRGGLDTGELFFGEGSRLTVL.